Presented here are 3 T cell receptor beta chains from one specimen sequenced in a study of beta chain features in type 1 diabetes listed by TCRdb under 2018. The receptor library was made with the immunoSEQ multiplex PCR assay. The High Capacity cDNA Reverse Transcription Kit was used to reverse transcribe all of the isolated RNA, meaning that expressed TCRB transcripts were what got sequenced. TCRdb stores this immuneACCESS table with in-frame sequences only. Part of the clones is absent; in the studies checked, under half of the shortfall reflects unresolved V genes, and no reason is known for the rest. The table for this sample lists a few hundred thousand clones; roughly 13% of them were counted only once. The top ten constitute roughly 0.035% of the sample. The sequencing sample was made of naive CD4+ T cells from blood. Reading the label with the study, this specimen's cell subset or site is: true naive CD4+ T cells. The receptors were sampled from a young man in good health.

The chain is built from TRBV30 and TRBJ2-7; 12 nucleotides line up with TRBD2. The trim removed 3 bases at V and 4 bases at J, leaving 4 bases unmatched. The CDR3 has 14 residues. Per germline, CDR1 GTSNPN and CDR2 SVGIG (reference sequence). The CDR3 DNA follows: TGTGCCTGGAGCAGACTAGCGGGAGTATACGAGCAGTACGTC. Its translation: CAWSRLAGVYEQYV.

V is TRBV4-1 and J is TRBJ2-3, with D perhaps TRBD1 or TRBD2 (5 bases each). In germline, CDR1 is MGHRA, CDR2 YSYEKL. This CDR3 has 16 residues. With 0 bases removed from V and 2 bases from J, the gap between germline ends came to 12 bases. This chain's CDR3 is CASSQDRDGLTDTQYF. DNA of the CDR3: TGCGCCAGCAGCCAAGATAGGGACGGACTCACAGATACGCAGTATTTT.

The chain recombines TRBV9 with TRBJ2-7; D gene uncertain. V was shortened by 0 bases and J by 0 bases, with 10 bases between the two germline ends. This CDR3 comprises 15 residues. In germline, CDR1 is SGDLS, CDR2 YYNGEE. The CDR3 coding sequence is TGTGCCAGCAGCGTAGAGGCAGGTCGCTCCTACGAGCAGTACTTC. This encodes CASSVEAGRSYEQYF.